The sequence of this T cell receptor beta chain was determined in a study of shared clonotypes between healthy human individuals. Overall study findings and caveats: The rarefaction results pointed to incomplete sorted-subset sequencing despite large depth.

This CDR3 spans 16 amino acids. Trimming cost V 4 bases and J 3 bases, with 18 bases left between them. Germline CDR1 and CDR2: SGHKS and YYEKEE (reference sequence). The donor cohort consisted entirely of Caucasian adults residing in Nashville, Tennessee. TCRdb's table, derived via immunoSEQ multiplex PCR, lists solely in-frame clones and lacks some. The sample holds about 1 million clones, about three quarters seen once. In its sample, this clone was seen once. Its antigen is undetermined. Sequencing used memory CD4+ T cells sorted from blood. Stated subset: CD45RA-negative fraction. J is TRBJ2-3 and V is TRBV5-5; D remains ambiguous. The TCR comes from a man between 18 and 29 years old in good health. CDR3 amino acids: CASSTGREVRTDTQYF. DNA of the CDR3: TGTGCCAGCAGCACCGGAAGGGAAGTTCGGACAGATACGCAGTATTTT. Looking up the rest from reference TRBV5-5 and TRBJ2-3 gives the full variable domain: DAGVTQSPTHLIKTRGQQVTLRCSPISGHKSVSWYQQVLGQGPQFIFQYYEKEERGRGNFPDRFSARQFPNYSSELNVNALLLGDSALYLCASSTGREVRTDTQYFGPGTRLTVL.